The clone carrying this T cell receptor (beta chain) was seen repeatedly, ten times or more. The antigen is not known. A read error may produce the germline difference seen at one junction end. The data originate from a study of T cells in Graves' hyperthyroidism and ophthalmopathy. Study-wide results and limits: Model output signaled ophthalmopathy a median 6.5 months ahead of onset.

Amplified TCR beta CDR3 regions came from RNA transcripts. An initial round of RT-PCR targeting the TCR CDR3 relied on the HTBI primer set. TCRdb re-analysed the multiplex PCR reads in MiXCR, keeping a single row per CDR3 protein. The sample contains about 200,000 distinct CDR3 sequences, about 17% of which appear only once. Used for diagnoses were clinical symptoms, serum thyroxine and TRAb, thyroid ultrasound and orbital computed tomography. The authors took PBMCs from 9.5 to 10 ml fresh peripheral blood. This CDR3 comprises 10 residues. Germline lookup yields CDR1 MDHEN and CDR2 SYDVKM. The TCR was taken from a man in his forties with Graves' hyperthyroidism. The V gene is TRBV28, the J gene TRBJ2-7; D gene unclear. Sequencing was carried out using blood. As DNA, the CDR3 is TGTTCCAGCAGCCGCTACGAGCAGTACTTC. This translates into CSSSRYEQYF.